One sample yielded the 10 T cell receptor beta chains listed below, sequenced in a study of blood T cell repertoires in COVID-19. Method: immunoSEQ multiplex PCR; TCRdb's copy keeps in-frame clones and lacks some. The table includes fewer than 400,000 clones, roughly 90% detected once. Input material: PBMCs or T cells enriched from blood (not recorded which). The receptor source for this set is a woman between 25 and 40 years old who had recovered from COVID-19.

The chain carries TRBV14 and TRBJ2-1, with 10 bases fitting TRBD1. Germline CDR1 and CDR2: SGHDN and FVKESK. CDR3 length equals 14 residues. The junction had 7 bases not matched to a gene; V was cut back by 6 bases and J by 8 bases. CDR3 DNA sequence: TGTGCCAGCAGTTCATCCGGGACAGGGGATGAGCAGTTCTTC. Its protein is CASSSSGTGDEQFF.

This clone has just one count. This chain uses TRBV12-5 with TRBJ2-1, with TRBD2 matching over 8 bases. The ends lost 1 base at V and 1 base at J; junction bases unmatched: 0. Germline lookup yields CDR1 LGHNT and CDR2 FRNRAP. This CDR3 is built from 15 residues. CDR3 loop: CASGLAGGSYNEQFF. For the CDR3, the DNA is TGTGCTAGTGGTTTGGCGGGGGGGTCCTACAATGAGCAGTTCTTC.

The chain is built from TRBV4-1 and TRBJ2-7; the D gene is possibly TRBD2 (5 bases). The CDR3 length is 13 residues. V dropped 0 bases and J dropped 3 bases, with 6 bases sitting between them. Germline V gene data show CDR1 as MGHRA and CDR2 as YSYEKL. The CDR3 sequence: CASSQDAGYEQYF. The CDR3 region has the DNA TGCGCCAGCAGCCAAGATGCGGGCTACGAGCAGTACTTC.

The chain carries TRBV24-1 and TRBJ2-1; 7 nucleotides match TRBD2. This CDR3 contains 18 residues. With V trimmed by 2 bases and J by 5 bases, 14 bases remained unmatched. Per germline, CDR1 KGHDR and CDR2 SFDVKD. CDR3 DNA: TGTGCCACCAGTGATTACGTGGGCGGGAGCTGGGTCGACAATGAGCAGTTCTTC. Amino acids: CATSDYVGGSWVDNEQFF.

The gene calls are TRBV7-2 and TRBJ2-3; no clear D gene. The length of the CDR3 is 13 residues. V was cut by 1 base and J by 6 bases, with 8 bases left in between. CDR1 and CDR2 from the germline V gene are SGHTA and FQGNSA. This chain's CDR3 is CASSLERIDTQYF. The DNA of the CDR3 is TGTGCCAGCAGCTTAGAGAGGATCGATACGCAGTATTTT.

In this sample, this clone turned up once. The CDR3 nucleotides are TGCGCCAGCAGCCAAGTAAGACAGGGTTCCTACGAGCAGTACTTC. Its protein product is CASSQVRQGSYEQYF. V and J are TRBV4-3 and TRBJ2-7, with 7 nucleotides matching TRBD1. Per the germline V gene, CDR1 is LGHNA and CDR2 is YSLEER. Trimming removed 1 base from V and 1 base from J; junction bases left unmatched: 4. CDR3 size: 15 residues.

The chain employs TRBV3-1 (or the pseudogene TRBV3-2) and TRBJ2-1; TRBD2 is a possible D gene (6 bases). Germline CDR1 is LGHDT and CDR2 is YNNKEL (reference sequence). The V and J ends lost 0 bases and 11 bases respectively, with 14 bases between them. The CDR3 spans 14 residues. CDR3 region: CASSQDFAAGKQFF. The CDR3 DNA is TGTGCCAGCAGCCAAGATTTCGCGGCGGGGAAGCAGTTCTTC.

The rearrangement links TRBV6-6 to TRBJ2-1, with 10 bases aligning to TRBD2. The CDR3 has 15 residues. Germline V gene sequence: CDR1 MNHNY, CDR2 SVGAGI (reference sequence). V was clipped by 2 bases and J by 7 bases; unmatched bases: 5. For the CDR3, the DNA is TGTGCCAGCAGTTACGGTAGCGGGGGGCTAAATGAGCAGTTCTTC. Translated: CASSYGSGGLNEQFF.

The chain uses TRBV25-1 and TRBJ2-1; TRBD2 aligns across 9 bases. The germline V gene encodes CDR1 MGHDK and CDR2 SYGVNS. The J segment lost 2 bases and the V segment lost 6 bases, leaving 5 bases of the junction unmatched. CDR3 length: 15 residues. CDR3 loop: CASSQAGGTYNEQFF. In nucleotides, the CDR3 is TGTGCCAGCAGCCAAGCGGGGGGCACCTACAATGAGCAGTTCTTC. Full variable domain (rest looked up from reference TRBV25-1 and TRBJ2-1): EADIYQTPRYLVIGTGKKITLECSQTMGHDKMYWYQQDPGMELHLIHYSYGVNSTEKGDLSSESTVSRIRTEHFPLTLESARPSHTSQYLCASSQAGGTYNEQFFGPGTRLTVL.

This chain links TRBV12-5 with TRBJ2-2, with 12 bases matching TRBD2. CDR3 length: 16 amino acids. From germline, CDR1 is LGHNT and CDR2 FRNRAP. Unmatched junction bases numbered 5, after V lost 5 bases and J lost 4 bases. CDR3 in DNA: TGTGCTAGTGGTCTGACTAGCGGGAGTCTCACCGGGGAGCTGTTTTTT. Its protein product is CASGLTSGSLTGELFF.